This TCR beta chain originates from a study of OX40 agonist ivuxolimab in advanced cancers. The overall study: Patients received ivuxolimab, an intravenous treatment, every 2 weeks at 0.01 to 10 mg/kg.

The protocol was immunoSEQ multiplex PCR, while the TCRdb copy is restricted to in-frame clones and leaves out a portion. Counted here are tens of thousands of clones, roughly 84% occurring once; the ten biggest clones make up about 0.32%. The CDR3 is 13 amino acids. V gave up 6 bases and J gave up 7 bases, with 16 bases separating them. The germline CDR1 and CDR2 sequences are KGHSH and LQKENI. The receptor was isolated from an adult with an advanced solid tumor such as melanoma, head and neck, liver or kidney cancer. The rearrangement uses TRBV18 and TRBJ2-7, with D possibly being TRBD2 (5 bases). Specimen: CD4+ or CD8+ T cells sorted from blood, collected in a trial of the OX40 agonist ivuxolimab. This CDR3 reads CASSYRGEREQYF. The CDR3 DNA sequence: TGTGCCAGCTCCTATCGGGGAGAGAGAGAGCAGTACTTC.